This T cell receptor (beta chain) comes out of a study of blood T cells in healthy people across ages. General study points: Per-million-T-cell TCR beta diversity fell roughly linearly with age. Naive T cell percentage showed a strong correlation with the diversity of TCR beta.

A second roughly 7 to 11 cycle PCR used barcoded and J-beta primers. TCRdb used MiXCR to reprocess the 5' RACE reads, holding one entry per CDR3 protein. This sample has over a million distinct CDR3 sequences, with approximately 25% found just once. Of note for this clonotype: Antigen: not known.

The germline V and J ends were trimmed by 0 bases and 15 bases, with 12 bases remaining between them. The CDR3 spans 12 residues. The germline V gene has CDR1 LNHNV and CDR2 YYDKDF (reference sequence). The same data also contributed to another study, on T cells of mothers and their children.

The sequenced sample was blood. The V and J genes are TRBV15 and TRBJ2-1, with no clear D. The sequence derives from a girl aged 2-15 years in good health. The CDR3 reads CATSRDNTVPFF. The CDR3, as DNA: TGTGCCACCAGCAGAGATAACACAGTGCCGTTCTTC.